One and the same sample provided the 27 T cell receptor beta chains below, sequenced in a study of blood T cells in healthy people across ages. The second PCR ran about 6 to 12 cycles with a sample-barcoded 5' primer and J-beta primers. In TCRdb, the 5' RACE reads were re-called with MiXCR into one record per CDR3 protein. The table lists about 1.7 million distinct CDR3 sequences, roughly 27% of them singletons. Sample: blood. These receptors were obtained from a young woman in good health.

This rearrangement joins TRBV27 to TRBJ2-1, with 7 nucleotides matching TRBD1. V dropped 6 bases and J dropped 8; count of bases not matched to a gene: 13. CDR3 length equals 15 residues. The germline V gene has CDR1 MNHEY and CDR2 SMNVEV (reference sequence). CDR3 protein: CASSYTGVLVHEQFF. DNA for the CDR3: TGTGCCAGCAGCTACACAGGGGTCTTGGTACATGAGCAGTTCTTC.

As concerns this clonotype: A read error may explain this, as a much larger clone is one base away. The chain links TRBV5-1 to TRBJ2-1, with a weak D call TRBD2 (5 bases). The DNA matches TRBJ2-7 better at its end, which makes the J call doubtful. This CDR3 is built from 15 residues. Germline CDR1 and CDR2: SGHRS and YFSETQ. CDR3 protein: CASSPDSNSYNEQYF. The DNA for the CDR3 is TGCGCCAGCAGCCCGGACTCGAACTCCTACAATGAGCAGTACTTC.

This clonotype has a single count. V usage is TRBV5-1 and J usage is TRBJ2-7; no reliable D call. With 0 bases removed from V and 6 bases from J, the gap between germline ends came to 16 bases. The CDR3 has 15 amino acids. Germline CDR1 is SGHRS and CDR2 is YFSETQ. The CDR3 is CASSLAGSDLPEQYF. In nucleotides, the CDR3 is TGCGCCAGCAGCTTGGCGGGCAGCGATTTGCCCGAGCAGTACTTC.

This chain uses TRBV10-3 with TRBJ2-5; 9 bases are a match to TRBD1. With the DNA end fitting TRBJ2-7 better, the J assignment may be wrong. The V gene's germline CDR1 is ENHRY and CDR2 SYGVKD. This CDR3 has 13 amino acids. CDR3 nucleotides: TGTGCCGTCGGGACAGGGAGCAACTACGAGCAGTACTTC. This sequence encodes CAVGTGSNYEQYF.

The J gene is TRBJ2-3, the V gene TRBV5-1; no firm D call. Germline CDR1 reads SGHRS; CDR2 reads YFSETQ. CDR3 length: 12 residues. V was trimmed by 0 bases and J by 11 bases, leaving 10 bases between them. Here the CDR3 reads CASSLEPEQQYF. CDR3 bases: TGCGCCAGCAGCTTGGAGCCCGAGCAGCAGTATTTT. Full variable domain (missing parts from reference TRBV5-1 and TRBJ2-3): KAGVTQTPRYLIKTRGQQVTLSCSPISGHRSVSWYQQTPGQGLQFLFEYFSETQRNKGNFPGRFSGRQFSNSRSEMNVSTLELGDSALYLCASSLEPEQQYFGPGTRLTVL.

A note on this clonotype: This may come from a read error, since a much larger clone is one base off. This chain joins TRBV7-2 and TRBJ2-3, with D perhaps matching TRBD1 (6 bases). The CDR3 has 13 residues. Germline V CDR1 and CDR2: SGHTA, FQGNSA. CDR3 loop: CAGSPGQTDTQYF. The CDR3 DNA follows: TGTGCCGGCAGCCCTGGACAGACAGATACGCAGTATTTT.

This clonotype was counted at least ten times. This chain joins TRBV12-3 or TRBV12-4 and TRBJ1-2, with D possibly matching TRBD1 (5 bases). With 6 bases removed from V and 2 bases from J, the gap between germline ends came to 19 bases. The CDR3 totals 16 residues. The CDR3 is CASSSNSRQSNYGYTF. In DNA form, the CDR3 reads TGTGCCAGCAGCTCTAATAGCCGACAGAGCAACTATGGCTACACCTTC.

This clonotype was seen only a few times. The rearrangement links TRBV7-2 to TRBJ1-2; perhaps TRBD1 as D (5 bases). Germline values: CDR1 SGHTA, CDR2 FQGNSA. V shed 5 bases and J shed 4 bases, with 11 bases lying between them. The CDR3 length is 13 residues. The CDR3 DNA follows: TGTGCCAGCAGCGCTGACAGCTGCTATGGCTACACCTTC. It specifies CASSADSCYGYTF.

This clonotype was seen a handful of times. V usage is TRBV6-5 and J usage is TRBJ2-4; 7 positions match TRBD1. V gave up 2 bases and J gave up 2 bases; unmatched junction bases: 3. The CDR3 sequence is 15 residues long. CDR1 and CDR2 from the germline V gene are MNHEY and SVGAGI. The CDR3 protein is CASSYDRAPKNIQYF. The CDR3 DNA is TGTGCCAGCAGTTACGACAGGGCGCCCAAAAACATTCAGTACTTC.

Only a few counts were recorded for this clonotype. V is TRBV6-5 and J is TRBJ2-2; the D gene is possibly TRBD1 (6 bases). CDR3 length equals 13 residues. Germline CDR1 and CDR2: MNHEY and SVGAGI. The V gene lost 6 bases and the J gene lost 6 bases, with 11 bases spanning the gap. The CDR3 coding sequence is TGTGCCAGCAGGCAACAGGGATCCGGGGAGCTGTTTTTT. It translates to CASRQQGSGELFF.

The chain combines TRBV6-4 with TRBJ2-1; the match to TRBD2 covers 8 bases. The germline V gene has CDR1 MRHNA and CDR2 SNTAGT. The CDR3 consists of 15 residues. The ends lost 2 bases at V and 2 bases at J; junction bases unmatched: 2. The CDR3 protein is CASSDGAGAYNEQFF. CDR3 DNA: TGTGCCAGCAGTGACGGAGCGGGGGCCTACAATGAGCAGTTCTTC.

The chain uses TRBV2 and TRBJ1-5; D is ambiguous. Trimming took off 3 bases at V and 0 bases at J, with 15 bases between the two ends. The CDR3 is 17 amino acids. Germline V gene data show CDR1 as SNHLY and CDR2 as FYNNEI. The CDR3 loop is CASSDAQPFYSNQPQHF. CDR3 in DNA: TGTGCCAGCAGTGACGCGCAGCCGTTTTATAGCAATCAGCCCCAGCATTTT.

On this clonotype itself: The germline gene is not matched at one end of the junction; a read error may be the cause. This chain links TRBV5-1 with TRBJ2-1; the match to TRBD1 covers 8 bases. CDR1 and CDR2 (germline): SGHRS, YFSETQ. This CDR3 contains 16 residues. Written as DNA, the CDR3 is TGCGCCAGCGGGACCAGTTGGGACAGGAGCTACAATGGGCAGTTCTTC. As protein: CASGTSWDRSYNGQFF. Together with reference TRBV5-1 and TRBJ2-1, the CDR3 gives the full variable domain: KAGVTQTPRYLIKTRGQQVTLSCSPISGHRSVSWYQQTPGQGLQFLFEYFSETQRNKGNFPGRFSGRQFSNSRSEMNVSTLELGDSALYLCASGTSWDRSYNGQFFGPGTRLTVL.

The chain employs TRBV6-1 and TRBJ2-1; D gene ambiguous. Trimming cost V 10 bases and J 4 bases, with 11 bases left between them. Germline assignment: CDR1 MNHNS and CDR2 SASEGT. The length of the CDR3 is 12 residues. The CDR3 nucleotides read TGTGCCAACAGCCTAAATTACAATGAGCAGTTCTTC. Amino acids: CANSLNYNEQFF.

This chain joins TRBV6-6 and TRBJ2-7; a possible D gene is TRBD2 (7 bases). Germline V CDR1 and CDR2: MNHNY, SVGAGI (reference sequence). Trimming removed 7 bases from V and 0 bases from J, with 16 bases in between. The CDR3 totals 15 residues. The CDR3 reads CASTSGGPLSYEQYF. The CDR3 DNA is TGTGCCAGCACATCGGGGGGCCCCCTCTCCTACGAGCAGTACTTC.

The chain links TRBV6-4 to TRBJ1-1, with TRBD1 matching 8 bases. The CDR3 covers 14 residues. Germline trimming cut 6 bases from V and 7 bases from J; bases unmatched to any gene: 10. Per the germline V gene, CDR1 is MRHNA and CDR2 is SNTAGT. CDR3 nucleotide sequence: TGTGCCAGCAGACCGACGGGACAGGACAATGAAGCTTTCTTT. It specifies CASRPTGQDNEAFF.

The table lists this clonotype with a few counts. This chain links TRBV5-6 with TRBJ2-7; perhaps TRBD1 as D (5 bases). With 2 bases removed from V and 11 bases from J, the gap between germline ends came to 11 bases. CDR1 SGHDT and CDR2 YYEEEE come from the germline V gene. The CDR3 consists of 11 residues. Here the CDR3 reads CASSFGHMEYF. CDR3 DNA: TGTGCCAGCAGCTTTGGACATATGGAGTACTTC.

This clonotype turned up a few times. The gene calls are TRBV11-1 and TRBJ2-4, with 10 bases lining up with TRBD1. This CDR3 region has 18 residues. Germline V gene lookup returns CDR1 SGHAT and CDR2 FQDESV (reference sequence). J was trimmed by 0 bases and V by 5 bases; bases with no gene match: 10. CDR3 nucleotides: TGTGCCAGCAGCACAGACGGGACAGGGGTCGGAGCCAAAAACATTCAGTACTTC. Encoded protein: CASSTDGTGVGAKNIQYF.

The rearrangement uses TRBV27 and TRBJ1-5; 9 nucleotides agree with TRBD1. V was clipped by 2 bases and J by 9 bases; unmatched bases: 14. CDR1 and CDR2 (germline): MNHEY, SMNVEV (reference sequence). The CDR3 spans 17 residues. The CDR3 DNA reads TGTGCCAGCAGTTTAATAGGGGGACAGGGCCTGGGTAGGCCCCAGCATTTT. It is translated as CASSLIGGQGLGRPQHF.

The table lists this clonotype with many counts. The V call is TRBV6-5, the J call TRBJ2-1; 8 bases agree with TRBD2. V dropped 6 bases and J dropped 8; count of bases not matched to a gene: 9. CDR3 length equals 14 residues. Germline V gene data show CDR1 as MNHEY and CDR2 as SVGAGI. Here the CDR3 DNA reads TGTGCCAGCAGGATAACGGGAGGGCCTTATGAGCAGTTCTTC. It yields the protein CASRITGGPYEQFF.

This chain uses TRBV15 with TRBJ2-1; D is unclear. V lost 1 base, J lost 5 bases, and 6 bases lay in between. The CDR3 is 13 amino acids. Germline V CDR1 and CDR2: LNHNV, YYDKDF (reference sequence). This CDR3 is CATSRVRDNEQFF. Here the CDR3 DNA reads TGTGCCACCAGCAGAGTCCGAGACAATGAGCAGTTCTTC.

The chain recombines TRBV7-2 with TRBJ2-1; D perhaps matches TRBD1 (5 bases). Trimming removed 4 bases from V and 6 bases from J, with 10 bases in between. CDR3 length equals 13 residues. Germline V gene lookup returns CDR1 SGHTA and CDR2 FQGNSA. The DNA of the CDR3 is TGTGCCAGCAGCTCCAGGGCAGCCAATGAGCAGTTCTTC. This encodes CASSSRAANEQFF. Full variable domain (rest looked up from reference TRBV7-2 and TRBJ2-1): GAGVSQSPSNKVTEKGKDVELRCDPISGHTALYWYRQSLGQGLEFLIYFQGNSAPDKSGLPSDRFSAERTGGSVSTLTIQRTQQEDSAVYLCASSSRAANEQFFGPGTRLTVL.

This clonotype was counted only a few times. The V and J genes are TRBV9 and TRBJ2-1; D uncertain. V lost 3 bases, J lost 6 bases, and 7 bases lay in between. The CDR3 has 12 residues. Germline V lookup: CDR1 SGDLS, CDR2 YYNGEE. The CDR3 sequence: CASSGASNEQFF. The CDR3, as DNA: TGTGCCAGCAGCGGGGCATCCAATGAGCAGTTCTTC.

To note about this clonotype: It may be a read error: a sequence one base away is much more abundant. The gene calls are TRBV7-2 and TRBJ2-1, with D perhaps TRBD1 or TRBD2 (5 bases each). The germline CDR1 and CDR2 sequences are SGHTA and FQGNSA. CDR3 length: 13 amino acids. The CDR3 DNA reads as TGTTCCAGCAGCTACAAACTGGGACGAGAGCAGTTCTTC. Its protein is CSSSYKLGREQFF.

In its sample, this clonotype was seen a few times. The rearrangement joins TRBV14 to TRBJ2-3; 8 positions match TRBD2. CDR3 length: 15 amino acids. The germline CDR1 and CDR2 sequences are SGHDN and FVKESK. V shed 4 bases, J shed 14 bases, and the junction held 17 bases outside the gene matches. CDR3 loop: CASSPPTTGTRSMYF. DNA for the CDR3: TGTGCCAGCAGCCCGCCGACAACCGGGACTAGAAGCATGTATTTT.

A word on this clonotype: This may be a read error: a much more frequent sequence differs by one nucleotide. The CDR3, as DNA: TGTGCCAGCAGTTACGGGTACCAAAACATTCTGTACTTC. Protein: CASSYGYQNILYF. This chain joins TRBV6-5 and TRBJ2-4; D call uncertain. The CDR3 length is 13 residues. Per germline, CDR1 MNHEY and CDR2 SVGAGI.

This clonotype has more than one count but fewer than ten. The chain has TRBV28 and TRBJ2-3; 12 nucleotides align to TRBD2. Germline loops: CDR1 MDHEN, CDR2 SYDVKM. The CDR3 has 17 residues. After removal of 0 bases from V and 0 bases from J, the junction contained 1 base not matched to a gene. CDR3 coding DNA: TGTGCCAGCAGTTTATGGACTAGCGGGGGAAGCACAGATACGCAGTATTTT. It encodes CASSLWTSGGSTDTQYF.